This TCR beta chain was recorded in a study of shared clonotypes between healthy human individuals (dated by TCRdb to 2018 to 2020). About the study as a whole: A couple of women and three men aged 18 to 49 years were included in the cohort. Different laboratories and diverse techniques were used to prepare libraries and sequence TCR repertoires, to increase sequencing depth and limit assay-specific biases. For each donor, CD4 naive and CD4 memory were each given three plates, CD8 naive was given two plates, and CD8 memory was given one plate. Leukapheresis yielded between about 0.9 and 9.5 billion PBMCs per donor. To estimate repertoire size and how much clonotypes are shared between individuals, the study performed deep sequencing of blood TCR repertoires from about 5 healthy adults. General study outcomes and caveats: Naive subsets generally had larger estimated clonotype richness than memory subsets. Pairwise subsampling led to the expectation that sequencing depth would affect the degree of clonotype sharing among donors. Sampling was restricted to blood, and TCR repertoires in tissue are likely to differ from TCR repertoires in blood. Compared with non-shared clonotypes, clonotypes shared by all four sorted-subset donors had higher generation probabilities. Across a handful of donors, about 4.5% of naive CD4, 3% to 4% of naive CD8, about 2.3% of memory CD4, and 0.3% to 0.45% of memory CD8 clonotypes were shared. Because the study included only a small number of donors, the genetic and exposure-history diversity represented was limited. Even with the large sequencing depth, rarefaction of the sorted-subset datasets indicated that sequencing was incomplete.

In regard to this clone: Its specific antigen is unknown. Base qualities are not provided; no much larger clone lies one nucleotide away. The same CDR3 also results from other DNA sequences found in this sample.

Using the deep immunoSEQ assay, multiplex PCR amplified TCR CDR3 regions from genomic DNA. For each cell subset, the extracted genomic DNA was distributed evenly across all wells of several immunoSEQ 96-well plates, and each plate served as one replicate. For sorted subsets, each replicate PCR was loaded with 150 to 250 ng genomic DNA, equivalent to 30,000 or so T cell genomes. Purified libraries were quantified with a Qubit 3.0 fluorometer, sized on a Bioanalyzer 2100, and re-quantified with the KAPA Library Quantification kit. Each immunoSEQ 96-well plate was sequenced on its own single-read 150-cycle Illumina NextSeq 550 flow cell. Per the source publication's procedure: Because the immunoSEQ output included only junctional sequences and no quality scores, the filtering could not be the same as the filtering used for full-length reads. To assign V/J genes and CDR3, sequences were annotated using PyIR, a Python wrapper for IgBLAST v1.9, with IMGT germline references. Reads with weak V/J assignments (E-value above 1e-6), missing CDR3, stop codons, out-of-frame junctions, or ambiguous translated residues were removed. V3J clonotypes were defined as sequences sharing the same inferred V gene, J gene, and CDR3 amino acid sequence. Percentage overlap between repertoires was computed as shared unique clonotypes divided by the size of the smaller repertoire. Three approaches were used to assess repertoire richness: RTK rarefaction, the Chao1 estimator, and Recon v2.1 estimates of unobserved clonotypes. Generation probabilities for all TCRbeta clonotypes obtained by the gDNA method from a handful of donors were computed using OLGA. TCRdb obtained this table from immuneACCESS and retained in-frame rearrangements with V and J assigned. These tables miss some clones; where compared with another copy, unresolved V genes account for less than half of the shortfall, and the remainder is unexplained. That table gives V, J and clone size, and the DNA gave D and trimming. The sample table holds roughly 700,000 clones, of which less than 85% were seen once. The ten largest clones capture approximately 1.8% of the sample.

Healthy HIV-negative adults with no recently reported acute infections or vaccinations were included as donors. All donors were Caucasian adults living in Nashville, Tennessee, USA. Magnetic negative selection was used to enrich CD4+ T cells, after which naive cells were positively selected on CD45RA and the negative fraction became the memory subset. Blood was obtained by leukapheresis, after which PBMCs were separated by Ficoll-Histopaque density gradient centrifugation and cryopreserved in liquid nitrogen vapor phase. Analytical flow cytometry was used to check the purity and quantity of each magnetically sorted T cell population. Each sorted fraction had its genomic DNA isolated and then quantified by UV absorbance on a Nanodrop 2000c. The material sequenced was memory CD4+ T cells sorted from blood. The cell subset or site label on this specimen signifies: CD45RA-negative fraction. The receptor was derived from a woman aged 30 to 39 in good health.

The encoded CDR3 is CASSLGFGSSYEQYF. At the DNA level, the sequence is TGCGCCAGCAGCTTGGGCTTCGGGAGCTCCTACGAGCAGTACTTC. This chain is built from TRBV5-1 and TRBJ2-7; TRBD2 could be the D gene, as 6 bases match. The junction shows trimming of 0 bases on V and 0 bases on J, plus 10 bases between the germline ends. Measured from the cysteine to the phenylalanine, the CDR3 is 15 residues long. Only the CDR3 DNA is retained, 45 bases long and in frame from the first base. Via the germline V gene, CDR1 is SGHRS and CDR2 YFSETQ.